This T cell receptor beta chain was captured by sequencing in a study of siplizumab effects on memory and regulatory T cells. Remarks on this clone: Its antigen is unknown.

The CDR3 covers 20 residues. V shed 0 bases, J shed 3 bases, and the junction held 16 bases outside the gene matches. Germline CDR1 is MGHRA and CDR2 is YSYEKL. General study points: Alloreactive sequences that could be traced to unstimulated CD4+ memory cells showed a significant reduction under siplizumab. Unstimulated subsets accounted for the mapping of only a minor share of the clones that were alloreactive.

Assay used: immunoSEQ multiplex PCR; TCRdb lists only in-frame clones, some missing. Among some 100,000 clones listed, 90% to 95% were seen once. This TCR was recovered from a human donor in good health. The sequencing input was Tregs sorted from blood. The genes are TRBV4-1 and TRBJ2-1; 8 bases line up with TRBD2. The CDR3 sequence: CASSQDFRVRTSRYYNEQFF. CDR3 sequence (DNA): TGCGCCAGCAGCCAAGATTTCCGCGTAAGGACTAGCAGATACTACAATGAGCAGTTCTTC.